This TCR beta chain originates from a study of shared clonotypes between healthy human individuals. Across the study: The study used three CD4 naive, three CD4 memory, two CD8 naive and one CD8 memory plate per donor.

General study results and limits: Naive subsets, compared against memory subsets, generally had larger estimated richness values. Researchers sampled only blood; tissue repertoires likely differ.

Germline-derived CDR1 and CDR2 are MRHNA and SNTAGT. V was pared by 5 bases and J by 6 bases, with 11 bases of the junction left unmatched. The CDR3 totals 16 residues. TCRdb keeps only in-frame clones here, not all; method: immunoSEQ multiplex PCR. The data hold about 1 million clones, with approximately 76% observed a single time. Concerning this clone itself: Its antigen remains unknown.

This chain connects TRBV6-4 to TRBJ2-3, with 10 bases lining up with TRBD1. The sequence was collected from a man in his late teens or twenties in good health. Sequencing was carried out using memory CD4+ T cells sorted from blood. Subset defined: CD45RA-negative fraction. In DNA, the CDR3 is TGTGCCAGCAGTTCTCTTGCCCCGGGACAGGGGGATACGCAGTATTTT. Translated: CASSSLAPGQGDTQYF.